A single sample gave rise to the 9 T cell receptor beta chains below, sequenced in a study of shared clonotypes between healthy human individuals. TCRdb keeps only in-frame clones here, not all; method: immunoSEQ multiplex PCR. The data show some 1 million clones, with 65% to 80% seen just once and roughly 1.4% held by the top ten. Specimen: memory CD4+ T cells sorted from blood. Subset here: CD45RA-negative fraction. The receptors here all came from a man between 18 and 35 years old in good health.

For this clone: The same CDR3 also results from other DNA sequences found in this sample. The rearrangement uses TRBV5-1 and TRBJ2-2; 13 bases align to TRBD2. With 5 bases clipped from V and 5 bases from J, the junction kept 12 bases outside the gene matches. The CDR3 sequence is 18 residues long. The V gene's germline CDR1 is SGHRS and CDR2 YFSETQ. The CDR3 DNA reads TGCGCCAGCAGTTTCGGAACTAGCGGGAGGGCCAGGACCGGGGAGCTGTTTTTT. This encodes CASSFGTSGRARTGELFF. The full variable domain, rest sourced from reference TRBV5-1 and TRBJ2-2, is KAGVTQTPRYLIKTRGQQVTLSCSPISGHRSVSWYQQTPGQGLQFLFEYFSETQRNKGNFPGRFSGRQFSNSRSEMNVSTLELGDSALYLCASSFGTSGRARTGELFFGEGSRLTVL.

The J gene is TRBJ2-7, the V gene TRBV5-8, with D perhaps TRBD2 (6 bases). V lost 1 base and J 4 bases, leaving 12 bases between the germline ends. The CDR3 totals 14 residues. Germline CDR1 SGHTS, CDR2 YDEGEE. CDR3: CASSLNAGRYEQYF. The CDR3 bases are TGTGCCAGCAGCTTGAACGCAGGGAGGTACGAGCAGTACTTC.

The rearrangement uses TRBV27 and TRBJ2-1, with a weak D call TRBD1 (6 bases). Germline values: CDR1 MNHEY, CDR2 SMNVEV (reference sequence). The CDR3 is 19 residues long. V lost 3 bases and J lost 2, with 23 bases in between. This CDR3 reads CASSLIRTGGARPYNEQFF. The CDR3 DNA sequence: TGTGCCAGCAGTTTGATTCGTACTGGGGGCGCAAGGCCCTACAATGAGCAGTTCTTC.

The chain couples TRBV11-2 to TRBJ2-3; 11 nucleotides match TRBD2. This CDR3 contains 15 residues. Germline assignment: CDR1 SGHAT and CDR2 FQNNGV. After removal of 5 bases from V and 5 bases from J, the junction contained 6 bases not matched to a gene. The CDR3, as DNA: TGTGCCAGCAGCCCTGGGACTAGCGGTATAGATACGCAGTATTTT. Residues: CASSPGTSGIDTQYF.

The chain joins TRBV2 to TRBJ2-1; D uncertain. Germline V gives CDR1 SNHLY, CDR2 FYNNEI. This CDR3 has 13 amino acids. The V end was cut by 3 bases, the J end by 6 bases, with 9 bases between. The CDR3 loop is CASSEGPGNEQFF. CDR3 nucleotide sequence: TGTGCCAGCAGTGAGGGCCCTGGCAATGAGCAGTTCTTC.

In this sample, this clone turned up many times. The V and J genes are TRBV18 and TRBJ1-2; D possibly corresponds to TRBD1 (5 bases). This CDR3 is built from 17 residues. Germline CDR1 KGHSH, CDR2 LQKENI. Trimming took off 3 bases at V and 7 bases at J, with 24 bases between the two ends. CDR3 nucleotide sequence: TGTGCCAGCTCACCTTATGATTCAAGAACAAGGGGCACTGGCTACACCTTC. This translates into CASSPYDSRTRGTGYTF.

The chain employs TRBV6-1 and TRBJ1-1; TRBD1 aligns across 7 bases. CDR3 length equals 11 residues. The germline V gene encodes CDR1 MNHNS and CDR2 SASEGT. V shed 7 bases, J shed 8 bases, and the junction held 4 bases outside the gene matches. The CDR3 sequence is CASTPGQEAFF. CDR3 DNA: TGTGCCAGCACCCCGGGACAGGAAGCTTTCTTT.

This clone was observed once. The rearrangement uses TRBV7-9 and TRBJ2-3, with 12 bases aligning to TRBD2. The germline V gene has CDR1 SEHNR and CDR2 FQNEAQ (reference sequence). V was pared by 4 bases and J by 14 bases, with 19 bases of the junction left unmatched. This CDR3 region has 17 residues. The CDR3 here is CASSYPFSLAGGMRLYF. The CDR3, as DNA: TGTGCCAGCAGCTACCCCTTCTCACTAGCGGGAGGTATGCGGCTGTATTTT.

The rearrangement links TRBV15 to TRBJ2-2, with D perhaps TRBD2 (7 bases). Germline V gene lookup returns CDR1 LNHNV and CDR2 YYDKDF (reference sequence). Deletions cut 0 bases from V and 7 bases from J, with 18 bases between. The CDR3 runs 17 residues. The CDR3 reads CATSRESRPGGSGELFF. As DNA, the CDR3 is TGTGCCACCAGCAGAGAGTCCAGACCGGGGGGCAGCGGGGAGCTGTTTTTT.